A selection of T cell receptor beta chains follows, all from one sample in a study of T cell repertoires in cytomegalovirus infection. MiXCR was run by TCRdb on the reads, yielding one entry per CDR3 protein. This table has approximately 180,000 distinct CDR3 sequences, 7.5% to 10% appearing once. Sequenced sample: PBMCs. These receptors all come from a human donor in good health (CMV status not recorded). Some clones in this sample may be carry-over from other donors' samples. The CDR3 runs from the conserved cysteine through the conserved F or W. D genes are given only for firm matches. Size values are once, few and many counts, or a class for expanded clones, and some rows have none.

d_call | clone_size | j_call | v_call | cdr3_aa | cdr3_nt
NA | few | TRBJ1-5 | TRBV28 | CASSFLSNQPQHF | TGTGCCAGCAGTTTCCTTAGCAATCAGCCCCAGCATTTT
NA | many | TRBJ2-2 | TRBV6-2/TRBV6-3 | CASSWQLVGELFF | TGTGCCAGCAGTTGGCAGCTGGTCGGGGAGCTGTTTTTT
NA | NA | TRBJ2-7 | TRBV29-1 | CSALAREQYF | TGCAGCGCTCTAGCTCGGGAGCAGTACTTC
TRBD2 | NA | TRBJ2-1 | TRBV20-1 | CSASPGTSGTNEQFF | TGCAGTGCGAGCCCCGGGACTAGCGGGACCAATGAGCAGTTCTTC
NA | many | TRBJ2-7 | TRBV5-1 | CASRMAGPKNEQYF | TGCGCCAGCAGGATGGCGGGACCGAAGAACGAGCAGTACTTC
NA | many | TRBJ1-3 | TRBV11-2 | CASSEDAFSGNTIYF | TGTGCCAGCAGCGAGGACGCCTTCTCTGGAAACACCATATATTTT
TRBD1 | many | TRBJ1-5 | TRBV7-9 | CASSLSGDRGPDQPQHF | TGTGCCAGCAGCCTTTCCGGGGACAGGGGGCCCGATCAGCCCCAGCATTTT
NA | many | TRBJ1-1 | TRBV25-1 | CASTDVDEAFF | TGTGCCAGCACGGACGTGGATGAAGCTTTCTTT
TRBD2 | few | TRBJ2-1 | TRBV7-9 | CASSRTSGMGEQFF | TGTGCCAGCTCCCGGACTAGCGGGATGGGTGAGCAGTTCTTC
TRBD2 | NA | TRBJ2-5 | TRBV12-3/TRBV12-4 | CASTTSGRGGETQYF | TGTGCCAGCACCACCAGCGGGAGGGGCGGGGAGACCCAGTACTTC
TRBD2 | many | TRBJ2-7 | TRBV4-2 | CASSQVAGGPSDEQYF | TGTGCCAGCAGCCAAGTAGCGGGAGGGCCCTCGGACGAGCAGTACTTC
NA | many | TRBJ1-2 | TRBV7-2 | CASSLRDGYGYTF | TGTGCCAGCAGCCTAAGGGACGGCTATGGCTACACCTTC
NA | many | TRBJ2-5 | TRBV6-2/TRBV6-3 | CASSYGETQYF | TGTGCCAGCAGTTACGGGGAGACCCAGTACTTC
NA | many | TRBJ2-3 | TRBV7-2 | CASSLNPRGGDTQYF | TGTGCCAGCAGCTTAAACCCCCGGGGAGGAGATACGCAGTATTTT
TRBD1 | NA | TRBJ2-7 | TRBV20-1 | CSARGVGQNAYEQYF | TGCAGTGCTAGAGGGGTGGGACAGAACGCCTACGAGCAGTACTTC
TRBD2 | many | TRBJ2-5 | TRBV20-1 | CSAVGLSETQYF | TGCAGTGCGGTGGGACTATCGGAGACCCAGTACTTC
NA | many | TRBJ1-5 | TRBV7-8 | CASSLQPGGRNQPQHF | TGTGCCAGCAGCTTACAACCCGGAGGAAGAAATCAGCCCCAGCATTTT
NA | NA | TRBJ2-6 | TRBV28 | CASSYFRGAGANVLTF | TGTGCCAGCAGTTACTTCAGGGGTGCCGGGGCCAACGTCCTGACTTTC
TRBD1 | NA | TRBJ2-7 | TRBV28 | CASSDRVGAYEQYF | TGTGCCAGCAGCGACAGGGTGGGGGCCTACGAGCAGTACTTC
NA | NA | TRBJ2-2 | TRBV19 | CASSARQVSNTGELFF | TGTGCCAGTAGTGCTAGACAGGTTTCGAACACCGGGGAGCTGTTTTTT
TRBD2 | many | TRBJ2-1 | TRBV7-9 | CASSTGLIAGGPNEQFF | TGTGCCAGCAGCACGGGACTGATAGCGGGAGGGCCTAATGAGCAGTTCTTC
TRBD1 | many | TRBJ2-7 | TRBV28 | CASSLTGGVYEQYF | TGTGCCAGCAGTTTGACAGGGGGAGTCTACGAGCAGTACTTC
NA | NA | TRBJ1-1 | TRBV20-1 | CSARTALVDTEAFF | TGCAGTGCTAGGACCGCCCTGGTGGACACTGAAGCTTTCTTT
NA | few | TRBJ1-6 | TRBV6-2/TRBV6-3 | CASSYKEYNSPLHF | TGTGCCAGCAGTTACAAGGAATATAATTCACCCCTCCACTTT
NA | many | TRBJ1-1 | TRBV11-2 | CASSFGGPITEAFF | TGTGCCAGCAGCTTCGGGGGGCCCATCACTGAAGCTTTCTTT
TRBD1 | NA | TRBJ1-4 | TRBV5-6 | CASSDRDVGEKLFF | TGTGCCAGCAGCGACAGGGATGTGGGTGAAAAACTGTTTTTT
NA | NA | TRBJ2-1 | TRBV7-7 | CASSPHVWDYNEQFF | TGTGCCAGCAGCCCACATGTTTGGGACTACAATGAGCAGTTCTTC
TRBD2 | few | TRBJ2-3 | TRBV12-3/TRBV12-4 | CASSPGLAPDTQYF | TGTGCCAGCTCTCCGGGACTAGCACCTGATACGCAGTATTTT
NA | NA | TRBJ2-6 | TRBV7-2 | CASSSTGTSGANVLTF | TGTGCCAGCAGCTCGACAGGCACCTCTGGGGCCAACGTCCTGACTTTC
TRBD1 | many | TRBJ1-5 | TRBV12-3/TRBV12-4 | CASNSGQPDQPQHF | TGTGCCAGCAACTCGGGACAGCCCGATCAGCCCCAGCATTTT
NA | NA | TRBJ2-1 | TRBV27 | CASSLRIRGNEQFF | TGTGCCAGCAGTTTGCGGATTAGGGGGAATGAGCAGTTCTTC
NA | NA | TRBJ1-1 | TRBV11-2 | CASSTSGEGMNTEAFF | TGTGCCAGCAGCACAAGTGGGGAGGGGATGAACACTGAAGCTTTCTTT
NA | many | TRBJ2-3 | TRBV7-8 | CASSLVSLGPRRTDTQYF | TGTGCCAGCAGCTTAGTTTCGCTGGGACCACGCAGAACAGATACGCAGTATTTT
TRBD2 | many | TRBJ2-7 | TRBV12-3/TRBV12-4 | CASSSSGSSYEQYF | TGTGCCAGCAGTTCCAGCGGGAGCTCCTACGAGCAGTACTTC
NA | many | TRBJ1-1 | TRBV10-3 | CAISELPPRNTEAFF | TGTGCCATCAGTGAGCTACCCCCCCGGAACACTGAAGCTTTCTTT
NA | many | TRBJ1-1 | TRBV6-2/TRBV6-3 | CASSYSFAQGNTEAFF | TGTGCCAGCAGTTACTCGTTCGCCCAGGGGAACACTGAAGCTTTCTTT
NA | NA | TRBJ1-5 | TRBV30 | CAWSPDMAGKQPQHF | TGTGCCTGGAGCCCAGATATGGCAGGGAAACAGCCCCAGCATTTT
TRBD2 | many | TRBJ2-3 | TRBV7-2 | CASSLEERSSGGRGDTQYF | TGTGCCAGCAGCTTAGAAGAGCGGTCGTCGGGGGGGCGTGGAGATACGCAGTATTTT
NA | many | TRBJ1-2 | TRBV7-2 | CASSLNPAGVYGYTF | TGTGCCAGCAGCTTAAATCCCGCTGGGGTCTATGGCTACACCTTC
TRBD1 | many | TRBJ1-2 | TRBV7-9 | CASSRGQGLYGYTF | TGTGCCAGCAGCAGGGGACAGGGCCTCTATGGCTACACCTTC
NA | many | TRBJ1-2 | TRBV7-2 | CASSPTGQILYGYTF | TGTGCCAGCAGCCCCACCGGACAGATTCTCTATGGCTACACCTTC
NA | many | TRBJ1-1 | TRBV28 | CASRPDRVNTEAFF | TGTGCCAGCAGACCCGACAGAGTGAACACTGAAGCTTTCTTT
NA | many | TRBJ2-5 | TRBV7-2 | CASSLESSAPLETQYF | TGTGCCAGCAGCTTAGAATCTAGCGCCCCGCTAGAGACCCAGTACTTC
TRBD1 | many | TRBJ2-5 | TRBV6-2/TRBV6-3 | CASSTNRDRGQETQYF | TGTGCCAGCAGTACAAACCGGGACAGGGGGCAGGAGACCCAGTACTTC
TRBD1 | many | TRBJ1-3 | TRBV7-2 | CASSRDRARGNTIYF | TGTGCCAGCAGCAGAGACAGGGCTAGGGGAAACACCATATATTTT
NA | NA | TRBJ2-1 | TRBV4-3 | CASSHWTTGNNEQFF | TGCGCCAGCAGCCATTGGACGACAGGAAACAATGAGCAGTTCTTC
NA | few | TRBJ2-1 | TRBV20-1 | CSARAPGGAAGNEQFF | TGCAGTGCTAGAGCCCCAGGCGGGGCCGCGGGGAATGAGCAGTTCTTC
TRBD2 | many | TRBJ2-3 | TRBV7-8 | CASSLFTGGPADTQYF | TGTGCCAGCAGCTTATTTACGGGAGGGCCGGCAGATACGCAGTATTTT
NA | NA | TRBJ1-1 | TRBV6-6 | CASRHNERSEAFF | TGTGCCAGCAGACATAACGAACGGTCTGAAGCTTTCTTT
TRBD1 | NA | TRBJ1-2 | TRBV12-5 | CASGINRGLDRGYTF | TGTGCTAGTGGTATCAACAGGGGACTCGACCGTGGCTACACCTTC
TRBD2 | few | TRBJ2-1 | TRBV14 | CASSQYPPGLALVTPSLEFF | TGTGCCAGCAGCCAATATCCTCCGGGACTAGCTCTCGTGACCCCGAGCCTGGAGTTCTTC
TRBD2 | many | TRBJ2-7 | TRBV7-2 | CASSLALVGTSGSYEQYF | TGTGCCAGCAGCTTAGCCCTAGTCGGGACTAGCGGGAGTTACGAGCAGTACTTC
NA | NA | TRBJ2-1 | TRBV6-2/TRBV6-3 | CASGFGAGSYNEQFF | TGTGCCAGCGGGTTCGGAGCTGGCTCCTACAATGAGCAGTTCTTC
TRBD2 | many | TRBJ2-3 | TRBV4-3 | CASSQDPGGSPDTQYF | TGCGCCAGCAGCCAAGATCCGGGCGGGAGCCCAGATACGCAGTATTTT